This is a list of T cell receptor beta chains from one sample in a study of blood T cell repertoires in COVID-19. Clones were sequenced by immunoSEQ multiplex PCR, and TCRdb holds only the in-frame ones, with some missing. The sample has some 220,000 clones; 80% to 90% are singletons. Sequenced sample: PBMCs or T cells enriched from blood (not recorded which). The receptors here all came from a woman aged 18-29 years in a cohort exposed to, infected with or recovered from COVID-19 (not recorded which). The CDR3 runs from the conserved cysteine through the conserved F or W. The order of the fields is J gene, clone size, D gene, V gene, CDR3 protein, CDR3 DNA. D genes are given only for firm matches. A row's size may be missing; if present it is once, few, many or a size class.

j_call: TRBJ1-2; clone_size: -; d_call: -; v_call: TRBV15; cdr3_aa: CATSRDRAGTGYTF; cdr3_nt: TGTGCCACCAGCAGAGATCGCGCAGGGACAGGCTACACCTTC
j_call: TRBJ2-1; clone_size: -; d_call: TRBD2; v_call: TRBV5-1; cdr3_aa: CASSFGGRGNNEQFF; cdr3_nt: TGCGCCAGCAGCTTCGGCGGGAGGGGAAACAATGAGCAGTTCTTC
j_call: TRBJ2-1; clone_size: -; d_call: -; v_call: TRBV4-2; cdr3_aa: CASSQDKGQGWIPYNEQFF; cdr3_nt: TGTGCCAGCAGCCAAGATAAAGGTCAGGGGTGGATACCCTACAATGAGCAGTTCTTC
j_call: TRBJ2-5; clone_size: -; d_call: -; v_call: TRBV7-8; cdr3_aa: CASSLAGGGGEETQYF; cdr3_nt: TGTGCCAGCAGCTTAGCGGGGGGCGGGGGAGAAGAGACCCAGTACTTC
j_call: TRBJ2-5; clone_size: -; d_call: -; v_call: TRBV7-2; cdr3_aa: CASSTAGETQYF; cdr3_nt: TGTGCCAGCAGCACCGCGGGAGAGACCCAGTACTTC
j_call: TRBJ1-5; clone_size: -; d_call: TRBD1; v_call: TRBV18; cdr3_aa: CASSRVPPGTGNNQPQHF; cdr3_nt: TGTGCCAGCTCACGGGTTCCACCCGGGACAGGGAACAATCAGCCCCAGCATTTT
j_call: TRBJ2-1; clone_size: -; d_call: -; v_call: TRBV24-1; cdr3_aa: CATSDGEEQFF; cdr3_nt: TGTGCCACCAGTGATGGGGAGGAGCAGTTCTTC
j_call: TRBJ2-7; clone_size: -; d_call: -; v_call: TRBV7-8; cdr3_aa: CASSLGRSSYEQYF; cdr3_nt: TGTGCCAGCAGCTTAGGAAGGAGCTCCTACGAGCAGTACTTC
j_call: TRBJ1-5; clone_size: once; d_call: -; v_call: TRBV7-6; cdr3_aa: CASSLRQFNQPQHF; cdr3_nt: TGTGCCAGCAGCTTACGTCAGTTCAATCAGCCCCAGCATTTT
j_call: TRBJ1-5; clone_size: -; d_call: TRBD1; v_call: TRBV19; cdr3_aa: CASSDTGVGNQPQHF; cdr3_nt: TGTGCCAGTAGTGACACAGGGGTGGGCAATCAGCCCCAGCATTTT
j_call: TRBJ2-7; clone_size: few; d_call: TRBD1; v_call: TRBV5-1; cdr3_aa: CASSWDRVGENYEQYF; cdr3_nt: TGCGCCAGCAGCTGGGACAGGGTAGGGGAAAACTACGAGCAGTACTTC
j_call: TRBJ1-2; clone_size: -; d_call: -; v_call: TRBV3-1/TRBV3-2; cdr3_aa: CASSQGSRADYGYTF; cdr3_nt: TGTGCCAGCAGCCAGGGGAGTAGGGCCGACTATGGCTACACCTTC
j_call: TRBJ2-3; clone_size: -; d_call: TRBD2; v_call: TRBV7-9; cdr3_aa: CASSRGGAVTDTQYF; cdr3_nt: TGTGCCAGCAGCCGCGGGGGGGCCGTAACAGATACGCAGTATTTT
j_call: TRBJ2-6; clone_size: -; d_call: -; v_call: TRBV7-3; cdr3_aa: CASSLSYRVSSGANVLTF; cdr3_nt: TGTGCCAGCAGCTTATCGTACAGGGTCAGCTCTGGGGCCAACGTCCTGACTTTC
j_call: TRBJ2-3; clone_size: -; d_call: -; v_call: TRBV30; cdr3_aa: CAWSATSTDTQYF; cdr3_nt: TGTGCCTGGAGTGCGACTAGCACAGATACGCAGTATTTT
j_call: TRBJ1-3; clone_size: once; d_call: TRBD1; v_call: TRBV5-1; cdr3_aa: CASSLGYPGQPSTGNTIYF; cdr3_nt: TGCGCCAGCAGCTTGGGCTATCCGGGACAGCCTTCCACTGGAAACACCATATATTTT
j_call: TRBJ1-2; clone_size: once; d_call: TRBD1; v_call: TRBV7-2; cdr3_aa: CASSFPGQGHGYTF; cdr3_nt: TGTGCCAGCAGCTTCCCGGGACAGGGACATGGCTACACCTTC
j_call: TRBJ1-6; clone_size: -; d_call: TRBD1; v_call: TRBV7-2; cdr3_aa: CASSPGQVVLSPLHF; cdr3_nt: TGTGCCAGCAGCCCAGGACAGGTTGTCCTTTCACCCCTCCACTTT
j_call: TRBJ2-3; clone_size: -; d_call: TRBD2; v_call: TRBV11-3; cdr3_aa: CASSLGRTSADTQYF; cdr3_nt: TGTGCCAGCAGCTTAGGAAGGACTAGCGCAGATACGCAGTATTTT
j_call: TRBJ2-4; clone_size: -; d_call: -; v_call: TRBV11-2; cdr3_aa: CASSLGVDTLEAKNIQYF; cdr3_nt: TGTGCCAGCAGCTTAGGAGTAGACACCCTTGAGGCCAAAAACATTCAGTACTTC
j_call: TRBJ1-2; clone_size: -; d_call: -; v_call: TRBV29-1; cdr3_aa: CSVDKLYGYTF; cdr3_nt: TGCAGCGTGGACAAGCTATACGGCTACACCTTC
j_call: TRBJ2-1; clone_size: -; d_call: -; v_call: TRBV11-3; cdr3_aa: CASSLEVSSYNEQFF; cdr3_nt: TGTGCCAGCAGCTTAGAAGTTAGCTCCTACAATGAGCAGTTCTTC
j_call: TRBJ1-1; clone_size: once; d_call: -; v_call: TRBV4-1; cdr3_aa: CASSQEGGTEAFF; cdr3_nt: TGCGCCAGCAGCCAAGAAGGCGGAACTGAAGCTTTCTTT
j_call: TRBJ2-1; clone_size: -; d_call: -; v_call: TRBV6-4; cdr3_aa: CASSRSGGSYNEQFF; cdr3_nt: TGTGCCAGCAGCAGGAGCGGAGGCTCCTACAATGAGCAGTTCTTC
j_call: TRBJ1-4; clone_size: -; d_call: TRBD1; v_call: TRBV11-2; cdr3_aa: CASSLVTGGEGEKLFF; cdr3_nt: TGTGCCAGCAGCTTGGTCACAGGGGGCGAAGGTGAAAAACTGTTTTTT
j_call: TRBJ2-7; clone_size: -; d_call: TRBD1; v_call: TRBV11-2; cdr3_aa: CASSSTGSYEQYF; cdr3_nt: TGTGCCAGCAGCTCGACAGGGAGCTACGAGCAGTACTTC
j_call: TRBJ1-2; clone_size: -; d_call: TRBD1; v_call: TRBV9; cdr3_aa: CASSENRGNYGYTF; cdr3_nt: TGTGCCAGCAGCGAGAACAGGGGGAACTATGGCTACACCTTC
j_call: TRBJ2-7; clone_size: -; d_call: -; v_call: TRBV14; cdr3_aa: CASSQRSGIYEQYF; cdr3_nt: TGTGCCAGCAGCCAAAGATCAGGGATCTACGAGCAGTACTTC
j_call: TRBJ2-1; clone_size: -; d_call: TRBD2; v_call: TRBV5-1; cdr3_aa: CASSLELAGGPLEQFF; cdr3_nt: TGCGCCAGCAGCTTGGAGCTAGCGGGAGGGCCCCTTGAGCAGTTCTTC
j_call: TRBJ2-1; clone_size: once; d_call: -; v_call: TRBV18; cdr3_aa: CASSPPVDRFNEQFF; cdr3_nt: TGTGCCAGCTCACCACCTGTCGACAGGTTCAATGAGCAGTTCTTC
j_call: TRBJ2-4; clone_size: -; d_call: -; v_call: TRBV27; cdr3_aa: CASSAEIDLAKNIQYF; cdr3_nt: TGTGCCAGCAGTGCAGAGATCGACTTAGCCAAAAACATTCAGTACTTC
j_call: TRBJ2-1; clone_size: -; d_call: -; v_call: TRBV20-1; cdr3_aa: CSAAGGEQFF; cdr3_nt: TGCAGTGCCGCAGGCGGGGAGCAGTTCTTC
j_call: TRBJ2-1; clone_size: once; d_call: TRBD2; v_call: TRBV11-3; cdr3_aa: CASSLQLTSSFSRTYNEQFF; cdr3_nt: TGTGCCAGCAGCTTACAATTGACTAGCAGTTTCTCTCGAACCTACAATGAGCAGTTCTTC
j_call: TRBJ1-2; clone_size: -; d_call: TRBD1; v_call: TRBV15; cdr3_aa: CATSGPDRAVGYTF; cdr3_nt: TGTGCCACCAGCGGGCCAGACAGGGCGGTTGGCTACACCTTC
j_call: TRBJ1-2; clone_size: -; d_call: TRBD1; v_call: TRBV28; cdr3_aa: CATSGQGYYGYTF; cdr3_nt: TGTGCCACTTCGGGACAGGGGTACTATGGCTACACCTTC
j_call: TRBJ1-4; clone_size: -; d_call: TRBD1; v_call: TRBV24-1; cdr3_aa: CATAGGSNEKLFF; cdr3_nt: TGTGCCACAGCAGGGGGTTCTAATGAAAAACTGTTTTTT
j_call: TRBJ1-1; clone_size: -; d_call: -; v_call: TRBV5-1; cdr3_aa: CASSPRPPETEAFF; cdr3_nt: TGCGCCAGCAGCCCAAGACCGCCGGAGACTGAAGCTTTCTTT
j_call: TRBJ1-2; clone_size: -; d_call: -; v_call: TRBV6-5; cdr3_aa: CASSYSAENYGYTF; cdr3_nt: TGTGCCAGCAGTTACTCGGCGGAAAACTATGGCTACACCTTC
j_call: TRBJ2-3; clone_size: -; d_call: -; v_call: TRBV7-3; cdr3_aa: CASRGAGDTQYF; cdr3_nt: TGTGCCAGCCGTGGGGCCGGGGATACGCAGTATTTT